This TCR beta chain was profiled in a study of post-analysis software for immune sequencing data. Study-wide background: Relapsing-remitting, secondary progressive and progressive-relapsing courses of multiple sclerosis were included. Study conclusions and caveats: Elevated frequency relative to controls characterized several TRBV segments in patients, TRBV5-6, TRBV5-1 and TRBV20-1 among them. Normalized Chao1 diversity was significantly reduced in patients versus controls. F measure grouped same-batch samples tightly together.

This clonotype was detected once. Its antigen is not identified. Unique molecular identifiers tagged the TCR beta cDNA libraries. Some 500,000 cDNA molecules were obtained per 1 to 10 million input T cells. TCRdb re-derived calls from the PCR reads in MiXCR, one entry per CDR3 protein. The sample lists about 820,000 distinct CDR3 sequences, approximately 53% occurring once. The V gene lost 10 bases and the J gene lost 11 bases, with 11 bases spanning the gap. Germline values: CDR1 LGHNT, CDR2 FRNRAP. The length of the CDR3 is 9 residues. Sequencing was carried out using blood. The chain combines TRBV12-5 with TRBJ2-5; D remains ambiguous. The origin of this receptor is a girl aged 10 to 17 with multiple sclerosis. The CDR3: CATSRAQYF. CDR3 in DNA: TGTGCTACCTCCCGCGCGCAGTACTTC.